The 22 T cell receptor beta chains below come from one sample, sequenced in a study of circulating CD8 cells and anti-PD-1 response in melanoma. Using approximately 15 ng of total RNA, TCR libraries were made with the QIAseq Immune Repertoire TCR panel. TCRdb analysed the reads with MiXCR anew, one entry per CDR3 protein. The table records fewer than 200 distinct CDR3 sequences, 30% of them present only once. Four subsets defined by PD-1 and/or TIGIT were sorted from live CD3+CD8+TCRalphabeta+ cells. The source was CD8+ T cells from PBMCs, collected at baseline or after one month of anti-PD-1 therapy (not recorded which). Receptors were obtained from a human donor with melanoma.

Points on this clonotype: The junction and the germline gene differ at one end; a read error may be behind it. V usage is TRBV28 and J usage is TRBJ1-2, with D possibly matching TRBD1 (6 bases). The CDR3 covers 14 residues. In germline, CDR1 is MDHEN, CDR2 SYDVKM. The CDR3 is CASSLGGLIDGHTF. The CDR3 nucleotides read TGTGCCAGCAGTCTTGGGGGGCTAATCGATGGCCACACCTTC.

Notes on this clonotype: This probably arose from a read error, given a far larger clone one base away. The CDR3 sequence is CASSSRLAGPQETQFF. The DNA of the CDR3 is TGTGCCAGCAGCTCTCGACTAGCGGGACCCCAAGAGACCCAGTTCTTC. The chain employs TRBV7-3 and TRBJ2-1, with 11 positions matching TRBD2. The CDR3 is 16 amino acids. V lost 4 bases to trimming and J lost 13 bases; unmatched junction nucleotides: 15. In germline, CDR1 is SGHTA, CDR2 FQGTGA.

This chain joins TRBV19 and TRBJ2-1, with 8 positions matching TRBD2. Trimming removed 4 bases from V and 7 bases from J; junction bases left unmatched: 9. The CDR3 runs 15 residues. The germline gives CDR1 LNHDA, CDR2 SQIVND (reference sequence). For the CDR3, the DNA is TGTGCCAGTAGTAGCTGGACCAGCGGGGGTAATGAGCAGTTCTTC. It yields the protein CASSSWTSGGNEQFF.

J is TRBJ1-3 and V is TRBV28, with D possibly matching TRBD1 (6 bases). The germline V and J ends were trimmed by 5 bases and 0 bases, with 14 bases remaining between them. The germline gives CDR1 MDHEN, CDR2 SYDVKM. The CDR3 has 16 residues. The CDR3 DNA reads as TGTGCCAGCAGTCCATTTACAGGGAGCTCTGGAAACACCATATATTTT. Its translation is CASSPFTGSSGNTIYF.

Concerning this clonotype: A junction boundary mismatches the germline segment, possibly from a read error. The V call is TRBV9, the J call TRBJ1-2, with unresolved D. The CDR3 consists of 14 residues. Germline assignment: CDR1 SGDLS and CDR2 YYNGEE. CDR3 residues: CASSPYRVDPLPSF. The CDR3 nucleotides read TGTGCCAGCAGCCCATACCGGGTGGACCCGCTACCTTCGTTC.

This clonotype is deemed large. This chain uses TRBV7-3 with TRBJ2-3; TRBD2 matches 8 bases. The CDR3 is 15 amino acids. Losses at the gene ends were 5 bases for V and 0 bases for J; bases not matched to a gene: 4. Germline V gene data show CDR1 as SGHTA and CDR2 as FQGTGA. The CDR3 is CASSRLALSTDTQYF. Written as DNA, the CDR3 is TGTGCCAGCAGCCGACTAGCGTTGAGCACAGATACGCAGTATTTT.

By share, this clonotype counts as medium-sized (0.01 to 0.1%). A read error may account for a junction end that differs from germline. This chain uses TRBV5-5 with TRBJ2-7; unclear D gene. Per the germline V gene, CDR1 is SGHKS and CDR2 is YYEKEE (reference sequence). The CDR3 consists of 13 residues. CDR3 sequence (DNA): TGTGCCAGCAGCTCCCCCTTAATCAGCGAGCGGTACTTC. This sequence encodes CASSSPLISERYF.

This clonotype rates as large. The chain links TRBV12-3 or TRBV12-4 to TRBJ2-2; TRBD1 agrees at 9 bases. The CDR3 spans 16 residues. The V segment lost 1 base and the J segment 4 bases; nucleotides outside the gene matches: 4. The CDR3 bases are TGTGCCAGCAGTTTAGGGGGACAGGGAGGCACCGGGGAGCTGTTTTTT. Residues: CASSLGGQGGTGELFF.

The chain uses TRBV6-6 and TRBJ2-3, with D hard to call. The V and J ends lost 5 bases and 5 bases respectively, with 8 bases between them. The CDR3 loop spans 12 amino acids. The germline V gene has CDR1 MNHNY and CDR2 SVGAGI (reference sequence). In nucleotides, the CDR3 is TGTGCCAGCAGTCCCTCTGAAGATACGCAGTATTTT. This codes for CASSPSEDTQYF.

Comments on this clonotype: Only one base separates this from a far larger clonotype, so it likely reflects a read error. The chain employs TRBV7-3 and TRBJ2-1; 7 bases line up with TRBD2. The CDR3 covers 14 residues. CDR1 and CDR2 (germline): SGHTA, FQGTGA. Unmatched junction bases numbered 9, after V lost 6 bases and J lost 7 bases. The CDR3 spells CASRPGPAGNEQFF. DNA of the CDR3: TGTGCCAGCAGGCCGGGACCAGCGGGAAATGAGCAGTTCTTC.

The chain has TRBV28 and TRBJ2-7; 7 bases map to TRBD1. The germline gives CDR1 MDHEN, CDR2 SYDVKM. The V gene end was trimmed by 4 bases and the J gene end by 1 base; junction bases not matched to a gene: 7. The CDR3 covers 15 residues. The CDR3 region has the DNA TGTGCCAGCAGTTGGGACAGCGCCTCTTCCTACGAGCAGTACTTC. Its protein product is CASSWDSASSYEQYF.

By share of the sample, this clonotype is large (0.1 to 1%). CDR3 in amino acids: CASSLGQGTGGSNQPQHF. The CDR3 nucleotides read TGTGCCAGCAGTTTAGGGCAGGGGACCGGCGGGTCGAATCAGCCCCAGCATTTT. The chain employs TRBV28 and TRBJ1-5, with D possibly matching TRBD1 (6 bases). The CDR3 is 18 amino acids. The germline CDR1 and CDR2 sequences are MDHEN and SYDVKM. V was cut by 2 bases and J by 4 bases, with 21 bases left in between.

Within the sample, this clonotype is large. V usage is TRBV7-3 and J usage is TRBJ2-3, with 8 bases matching TRBD2. The germline gives CDR1 SGHTA, CDR2 FQGTGA. The CDR3 covers 15 residues. Unmatched junction bases numbered 6, after V lost 5 bases and J lost 2 bases. The CDR3 DNA sequence: TGTGCCAGCAGCCGACTAGCGTCTAACACAGATACGCAGTATTTT. Amino acid sequence: CASSRLASNTDTQYF.

In its sample, this clonotype is large. The chain uses TRBV27 and TRBJ2-5; 12 bases align to TRBD2. The CDR3 spans 16 residues. Germline trimming cut 5 bases from V and 2 bases from J; bases unmatched to any gene: 6. Germline CDR1 and CDR2: MNHEY and SMNVEV (reference sequence). CDR3 in amino acids: CASSEGLAGLQETQYF. In DNA, the CDR3 is TGTGCCAGCAGTGAGGGACTAGCGGGCTTACAAGAGACCCAGTACTTC.

By sample share, this clonotype is large (0.1 to 1%). The rearrangement joins TRBV6-2 or TRBV6-3 to TRBJ2-7; D gene uncertain. V lost 0 bases to trimming and J lost 6 bases, with 6 bases between them. The CDR3 loop spans 12 amino acids. The germline V gene has CDR1 MNHEY and CDR2 SVGEGT. CDR3: CASSYSTTEQYF. CDR3 in DNA: TGTGCCAGCAGTTACTCGACAACCGAGCAGTACTTC.

This clonotype is medium-sized in the sample. The chain has TRBV28 and TRBJ2-2; 10 nucleotides match TRBD1. CDR3 size: 16 residues. Germline-derived CDR1 and CDR2 are MDHEN and SYDVKM. J gave up 5 bases and V 5 bases, and 8 bases lay outside the gene matches. CDR3 loop: CASSRDRGGSTGELFF. DNA for the CDR3: TGTGCCAGCAGTCGGGACAGGGGAGGTTCGACCGGGGAGCTGTTTTTT. The full variable domain, in which reference TRBV28 and TRBJ2-2 provide the parts outside the CDR3, is DVKVTQSSRYLVKRTGEKVFLECVQDMDHENMFWYRQDPGLGLRLIYFSYDVKMKEKGDIPEGYSVSREKKERFSLILESASTNQTSMYLCASSRDRGGSTGELFFGEGSRLTVL.

The rearrangement links TRBV19 to TRBJ2-7; D is ambiguous. Trimming stripped 5 bases from V and 3 bases from J, with 14 bases between. This CDR3 comprises 14 residues. Germline V gene lookup returns CDR1 LNHDA and CDR2 SQIVND (reference sequence). The CDR3 spells CASSPSVSSYEQYF. CDR3 nucleotides: TGTGCCAGTAGTCCCTCGGTGTCCAGCTACGAGCAGTACTTC.

On this clonotype itself: The CDR3 carries no conserved terminal phenylalanine or tryptophan, so it likely arises from a read error. It is unclear where the CDR3 begins or ends on the DNA, so no DNA is shown, and the CDR3 is as TCRdb lists it. The V gene is TRBV28, the J gene TRBJ1-1. The CDR3 numbers 13 amino acids, ends counted. CDR1 is MDHEN and CDR2 is SYDVKM in the germline V gene. CDR3 residues: CASRLKTTTEALL.

Judged by abundance, this clonotype is medium-sized. V usage is TRBV28 and J usage is TRBJ2-7; D uncertain. V lost 2 bases and J lost 0, with 5 bases in between. The germline V gene has CDR1 MDHEN and CDR2 SYDVKM. CDR3 length: 13 residues. The CDR3 region is CASSLGASYEQYF. The CDR3 DNA is TGTGCCAGCAGTTTAGGAGCCTCCTACGAGCAGTACTTC.

By sample share, this clonotype is medium-sized (0.01 to 0.1%). The chain couples TRBV2 to TRBJ2-1; D assignment may be TRBD1 or TRBD2 (6 bases each). Trimming took 4 bases from V and 8 from J, leaving 12 bases between them. Germline CDR1 and CDR2: SNHLY and FYNNEI. The CDR3 is 13 amino acids. CDR3 DNA sequence: TGTGCCAGCAGTGCGGGGGCGAGCTATGAGCAGTTCTTC. Encoded protein: CASSAGASYEQFF.

The chain links TRBV2 to TRBJ1-4; weak D call: TRBD1 (5 bases). Trimming left V 1 base short and J 6 bases short, with 9 bases between. The CDR3 length is 14 residues. CDR1 SNHLY and CDR2 FYNNEI come from the germline V gene. Here the CDR3 reads CASSEERDDEKLFF. The DNA of the CDR3 is TGTGCCAGCAGTGAAGAGAGGGACGATGAAAAACTGTTTTTT.

The gene calls are TRBV5-6 and TRBJ2-2, with D possibly called TRBD1 or TRBD2 (5 bases each). The CDR3 contains 13 residues. Germline V gives CDR1 SGHDT, CDR2 YYEEEE. V shed 4 bases and J shed 6 bases, with 10 bases lying between them. This CDR3 is CASSPRGPGELFF. CDR3 coding DNA: TGTGCCAGCAGCCCAAGGGGACCCGGGGAGCTGTTTTTT.